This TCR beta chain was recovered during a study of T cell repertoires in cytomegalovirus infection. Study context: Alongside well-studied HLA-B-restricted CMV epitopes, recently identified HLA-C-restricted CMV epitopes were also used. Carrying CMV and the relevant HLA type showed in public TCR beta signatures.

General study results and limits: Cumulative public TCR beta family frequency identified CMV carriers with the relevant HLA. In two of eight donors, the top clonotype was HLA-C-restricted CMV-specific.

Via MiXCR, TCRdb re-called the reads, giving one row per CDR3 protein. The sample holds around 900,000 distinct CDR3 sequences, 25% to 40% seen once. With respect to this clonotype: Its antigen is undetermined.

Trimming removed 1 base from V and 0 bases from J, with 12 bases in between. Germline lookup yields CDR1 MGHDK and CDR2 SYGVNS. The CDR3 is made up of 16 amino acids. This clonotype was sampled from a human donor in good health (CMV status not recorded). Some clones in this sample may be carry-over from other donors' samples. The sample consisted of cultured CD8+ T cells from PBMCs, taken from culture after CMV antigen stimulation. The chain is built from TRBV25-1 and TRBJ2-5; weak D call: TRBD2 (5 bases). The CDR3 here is CASSESRAAYQETQYF. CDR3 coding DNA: TGTGCCAGCAGTGAATCGAGGGCAGCGTACCAAGAGACCCAGTACTTC.